One sample yielded the 12 T cell receptor beta chains listed below, sequenced in a study of OX40 agonist ivuxolimab in advanced cancers. Only in-frame clones appear in the TCRdb table, and some are missing; sequencing was by immunoSEQ multiplex PCR. The sample has tens of thousands of clones; about 83% are singletons. This sample comprised CD4+ or CD8+ T cells sorted from blood, obtained in a trial of the OX40 agonist ivuxolimab. The receptor source for this set is an adult with an advanced solid tumor such as melanoma, head and neck, liver or kidney cancer.

The chain is built from TRBV6-1 and TRBJ2-7; D is perhaps TRBD2 (5 bases). Germline V lookup: CDR1 MNHNS, CDR2 SASEGT. This CDR3 has 13 residues. V was pared by 3 bases and J by 2 bases, with 8 bases between. CDR3 DNA: TGTGCCAGCAGTGAGGAGGCCGCCTACGAGCAGTACTTC. Its translation: CASSEEAAYEQYF.

This sequence joins TRBV19 and TRBJ1-1, with TRBD1 matching 7 bases. The CDR3 is 15 residues long. Per the germline V gene, CDR1 is LNHDA and CDR2 is SQIVND (reference sequence). V lost 3 bases, J lost 1 base, and 5 bases stayed unmatched. The CDR3 loop reads CASSMDRIQNTEAFF. Written as DNA, the CDR3 is TGTGCCAGTAGTATGGACAGGATCCAGAACACTGAAGCTTTCTTT.

V and J are TRBV28 and TRBJ2-5; D is undetermined. Trimming shortened V by 7 bases and J by 1 base, and 10 bases separated the two germline ends. CDR1 and CDR2 from the germline V gene are MDHEN and SYDVKM. This CDR3 spans 13 amino acids. DNA for the CDR3: TGTGCCAGCACTGGCTCCAGCCAAGAGACCCAGTACTTC. Encoded protein: CASTGSSQETQYF.

This rearrangement joins TRBV30 to TRBJ2-3, with TRBD2 matching 9 bases. CDR1 and CDR2 from the germline V gene are GTSNPN and SVGIG (reference sequence). The CDR3 spans 18 residues. Trimming cost V 2 bases and J 1 base; bases outside gene matches: 13. CDR3 sequence (DNA): TGTGCCTGGAGTATCGGTGCGGGAGGGCATGAAGGCACAGATACGCAGTATTTT. Amino acids: CAWSIGAGGHEGTDTQYF. Using reference TRBV30 and TRBJ2-3 for the parts outside the CDR3, the full variable domain is SQTIHQWPATLVQPVGSPLSLECTVEGTSNPNLYWYRQAAGRGLQLLFYSVGIGQISSEVPQNLSASRPQDRQFILSSKKLLLSDSGFYLCAWSIGAGGHEGTDTQYFGPGTRLTVL.

The rearrangement uses TRBV2 and TRBJ1-2; D is perhaps TRBD1 (5 bases). The CDR3 runs to 15 residues. Germline CDR1 reads SNHLY; CDR2 reads FYNNEI. Trimming shortened V by 6 bases and J by 7 bases, and 21 bases separated the two germline ends. CDR3 residues: CASRLTDLRTSGYTF. CDR3 sequence (DNA): TGTGCCAGCAGATTGACAGATTTAAGGACGAGTGGCTACACCTTC.

The J gene is TRBJ2-2, the V gene TRBV5-1; the match to TRBD2 covers 7 bases. J was trimmed by 5 bases and V by 1 base; bases with no gene match: 2. The CDR3 loop spans 14 amino acids. Germline V CDR1 and CDR2: SGHRS, YFSETQ. The CDR3 here is CASSLRRGTGELFF. CDR3 DNA: TGCGCCAGCAGCTTGAGGCGGGGGACCGGGGAGCTGTTTTTT.

In its sample, this clone was seen once. The V call is TRBV7-2, the J call TRBJ2-3; 10 bases match TRBD2. CDR3 length: 15 amino acids. From germline, CDR1 is SGHTA and CDR2 FQGNSA. With V trimmed by 6 bases and J by 4 bases, 7 bases remained unmatched. CDR3 sequence reads: CASRPTSGVADTQYF. The CDR3 nucleotides are TGTGCCAGCAGACCCACTAGCGGGGTGGCAGATACGCAGTATTTT.

The CDR3 DNA reads as TGTGCCAGCAAGGGGGCTAGCGGAAGGGGGGAGCAGTTCTTC. The encoded protein is CASKGASGRGEQFF. This chain connects TRBV25-1 to TRBJ2-1, with D possibly being TRBD1 or TRBD2 (7 bases each). The V end was cut by 7 bases, the J end by 10 bases, with 20 bases between. Germline V lookup: CDR1 MGHDK, CDR2 SYGVNS. The CDR3 is 14 residues long.

V gene TRBV14 combines with J gene TRBJ2-7, with D tentatively TRBD1 (6 bases). V lost 4 bases to trimming and J lost 2 bases, with 9 bases between them. Germline-derived CDR1 and CDR2 are SGHDN and FVKESK. This CDR3 spans 13 amino acids. CDR3 nucleotides: TGTGCCAGCAGCCTTCAGGGGACCTACGAGCAGTACTTC. This sequence encodes CASSLQGTYEQYF.

The J gene is TRBJ2-1, the V gene TRBV7-8; weak D call: TRBD2 (5 bases). Germline V lookup: CDR1 SGHVS, CDR2 FQNEAQ. This CDR3 spans 16 amino acids. The V and J ends lost 0 bases and 10 bases respectively, with 19 bases between them. This CDR3 is CASSLAEMNPWEEQFF. CDR3 DNA sequence: TGTGCCAGCAGCTTAGCGGAAATGAACCCTTGGGAGGAGCAGTTCTTC.

The V call is TRBV28, the J call TRBJ1-5, with unresolved D. Trimming removed 6 bases at V and 2 bases at J, with 14 bases between. The CDR3 extends over 15 amino acids. Germline V gives CDR1 MDHEN, CDR2 SYDVKM. CDR3 sequence reads: CASRAPASGNQPQHF. The CDR3 DNA follows: TGTGCCAGCAGAGCCCCCGCCTCGGGCAATCAGCCCCAGCATTTT.

This clone has a handful of counts. The chain uses TRBV5-6 and TRBJ1-1; 8 nucleotides align to TRBD1. Unmatched junction bases numbered 2, after V lost 4 bases and J lost 6 bases. This CDR3 is 12 amino acids long. Germline lookup yields CDR1 SGHDT and CDR2 YYEEEE. CDR3 in amino acids: CASSPGGPEAFF. The CDR3 DNA reads TGTGCCAGCAGCCCAGGGGGCCCTGAAGCTTTCTTT.